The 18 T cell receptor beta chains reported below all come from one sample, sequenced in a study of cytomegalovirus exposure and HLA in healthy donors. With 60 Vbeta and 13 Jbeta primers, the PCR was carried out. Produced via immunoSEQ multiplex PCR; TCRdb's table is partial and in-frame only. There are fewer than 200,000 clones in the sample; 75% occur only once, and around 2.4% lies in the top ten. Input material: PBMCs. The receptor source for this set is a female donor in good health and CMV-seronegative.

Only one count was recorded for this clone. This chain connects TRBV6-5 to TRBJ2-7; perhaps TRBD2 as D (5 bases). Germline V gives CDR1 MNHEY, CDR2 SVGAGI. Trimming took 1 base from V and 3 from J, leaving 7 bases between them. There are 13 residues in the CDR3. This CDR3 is CASSYLGSYEQYF. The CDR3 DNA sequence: TGTGCCAGCAGTTACTTAGGGAGCTACGAGCAGTACTTC.

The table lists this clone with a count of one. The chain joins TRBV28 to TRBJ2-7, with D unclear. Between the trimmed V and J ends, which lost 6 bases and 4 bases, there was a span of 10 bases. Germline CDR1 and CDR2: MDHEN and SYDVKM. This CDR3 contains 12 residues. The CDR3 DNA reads TGTGCCAGCAGCTCCCGCCTATACGAGCAGTACTTC. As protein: CASSSRLYEQYF.

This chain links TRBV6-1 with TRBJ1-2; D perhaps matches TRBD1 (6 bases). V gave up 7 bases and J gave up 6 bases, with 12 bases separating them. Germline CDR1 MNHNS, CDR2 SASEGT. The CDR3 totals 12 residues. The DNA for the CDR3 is TGTGCCAGCAATACAGGGTCCAATGGCTACACCTTC. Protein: CASNTGSNGYTF.

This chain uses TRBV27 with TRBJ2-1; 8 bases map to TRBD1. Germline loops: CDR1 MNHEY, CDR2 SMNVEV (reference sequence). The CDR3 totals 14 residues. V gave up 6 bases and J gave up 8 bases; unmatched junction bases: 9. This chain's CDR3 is CASSPQGQGDEQFF. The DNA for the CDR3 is TGTGCCAGCAGCCCACAAGGACAGGGCGATGAGCAGTTCTTC.

For the CDR3, the DNA is TGTGCCAGCAGCTTTTTGGGGGGGACTGAAGCTTTCTTT. It specifies CASSFLGGTEAFF. V is TRBV7-9 and J is TRBJ1-1; possibly TRBD1 for D (5 bases). V lost 3 bases, J lost 5 bases, and 10 bases lay in between. Germline CDR1 is SEHNR and CDR2 is FQNEAQ (reference sequence). CDR3 size: 13 residues.

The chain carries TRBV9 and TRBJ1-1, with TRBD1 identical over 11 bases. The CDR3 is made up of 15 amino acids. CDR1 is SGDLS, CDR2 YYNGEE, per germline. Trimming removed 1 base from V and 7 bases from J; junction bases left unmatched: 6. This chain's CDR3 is CASSVWGQGGDEAFF. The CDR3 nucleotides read TGTGCCAGCAGCGTATGGGGACAGGGGGGCGATGAAGCTTTCTTT. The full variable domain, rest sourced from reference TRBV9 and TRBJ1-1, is DSGVTQTPKHLITATGQRVTLRCSPRSGDLSVYWYQQSLDQGLQFLIQYYNGEERAKGNILERFSAQQFPDLHSELNLSSLELGDSALYFCASSVWGQGGDEAFFGQGTRLTVV.

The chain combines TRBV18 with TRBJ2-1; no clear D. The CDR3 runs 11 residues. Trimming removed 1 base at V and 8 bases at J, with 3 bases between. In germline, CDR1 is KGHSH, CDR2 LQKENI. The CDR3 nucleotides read TGTGCCAGCTCACCACGCGATGAGCAGTTCTTC. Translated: CASSPRDEQFF.

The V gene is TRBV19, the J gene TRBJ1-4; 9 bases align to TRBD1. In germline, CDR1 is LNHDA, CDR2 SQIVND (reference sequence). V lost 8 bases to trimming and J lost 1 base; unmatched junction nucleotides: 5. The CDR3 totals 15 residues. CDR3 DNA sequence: TGTGCCAGTGAACAGGGGGCCGGAACTAATGAAAAACTGTTTTTT. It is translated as CASEQGAGTNEKLFF.

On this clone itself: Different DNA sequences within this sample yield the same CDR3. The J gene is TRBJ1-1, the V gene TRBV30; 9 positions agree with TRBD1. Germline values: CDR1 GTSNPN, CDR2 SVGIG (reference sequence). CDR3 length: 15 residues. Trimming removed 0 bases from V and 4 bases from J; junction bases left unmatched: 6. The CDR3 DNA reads TGTGCCTGGAGTGTGGGGGACAGGGTCGGCACTGAAGCTTTCTTT. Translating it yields CAWSVGDRVGTEAFF.

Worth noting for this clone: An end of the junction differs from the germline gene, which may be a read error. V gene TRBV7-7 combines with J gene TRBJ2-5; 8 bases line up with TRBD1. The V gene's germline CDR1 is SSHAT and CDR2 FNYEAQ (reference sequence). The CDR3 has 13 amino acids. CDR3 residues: CASSLDRGKTQYF. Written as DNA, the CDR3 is TGTGCTAGCAGCTTAGACAGGGGAAAGACCCAGTACTTC.

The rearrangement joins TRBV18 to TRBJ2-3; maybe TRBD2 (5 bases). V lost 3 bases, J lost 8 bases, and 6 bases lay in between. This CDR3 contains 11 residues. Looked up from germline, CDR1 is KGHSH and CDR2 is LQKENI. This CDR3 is CASSPEGTQYF. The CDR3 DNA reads TGTGCCAGCTCACCTGAGGGTACGCAGTATTTT.

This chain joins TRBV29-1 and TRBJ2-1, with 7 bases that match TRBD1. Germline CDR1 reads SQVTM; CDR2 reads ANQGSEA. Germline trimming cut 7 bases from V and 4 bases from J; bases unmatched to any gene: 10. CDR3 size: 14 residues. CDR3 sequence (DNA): TGCAGCGGCTTTTGGGCAGGGGGTTACAATGAGCAGTTCTTC. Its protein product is CSGFWAGGYNEQFF.

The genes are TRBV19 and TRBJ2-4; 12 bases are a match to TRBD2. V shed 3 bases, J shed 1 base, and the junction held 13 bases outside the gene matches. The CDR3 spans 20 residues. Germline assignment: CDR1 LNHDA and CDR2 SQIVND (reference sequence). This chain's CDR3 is CASSMPSGRGAVLAKNIQYF. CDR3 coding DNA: TGTGCCAGTAGTATGCCTAGCGGGAGGGGTGCCGTATTGGCCAAAAACATTCAGTACTTC. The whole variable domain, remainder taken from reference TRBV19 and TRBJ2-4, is DGGITQSPKYLFRKEGQNVTLSCEQNLNHDAMYWYRQDPGQGLRLIYYSQIVNDFQKGDIAEGYSVSREKKESFPLTVTSAQKNPTAFYLCASSMPSGRGAVLAKNIQYFGAGTRLSVL.

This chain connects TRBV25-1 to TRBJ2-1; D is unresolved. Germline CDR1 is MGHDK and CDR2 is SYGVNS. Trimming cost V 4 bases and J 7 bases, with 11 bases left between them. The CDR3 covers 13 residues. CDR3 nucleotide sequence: TGTGCCAGCAGTGGGTCCTCAGTTAATGAGCAGTTCTTC. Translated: CASSGSSVNEQFF.

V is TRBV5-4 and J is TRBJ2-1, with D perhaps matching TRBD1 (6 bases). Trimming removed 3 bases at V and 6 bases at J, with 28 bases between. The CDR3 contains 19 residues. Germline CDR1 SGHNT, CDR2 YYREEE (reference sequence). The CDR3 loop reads CASSSPPLLPLRTANEQFF. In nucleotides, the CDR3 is TGTGCCAGCAGCTCACCGCCCCTTCTTCCGCTTCGGACAGCCAATGAGCAGTTCTTC.

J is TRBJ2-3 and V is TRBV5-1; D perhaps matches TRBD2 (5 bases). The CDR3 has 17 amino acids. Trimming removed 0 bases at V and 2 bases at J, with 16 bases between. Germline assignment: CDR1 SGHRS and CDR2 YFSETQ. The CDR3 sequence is CASSLALGMRATDTQYF. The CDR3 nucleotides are TGCGCCAGCAGCTTGGCCTTAGGGATGAGGGCCACAGATACGCAGTATTTT.

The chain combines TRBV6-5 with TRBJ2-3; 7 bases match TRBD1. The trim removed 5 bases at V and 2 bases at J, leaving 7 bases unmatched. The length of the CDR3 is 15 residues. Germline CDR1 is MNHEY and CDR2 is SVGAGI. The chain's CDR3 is CASSPTGYPTDTQYF. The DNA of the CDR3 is TGTGCCAGCAGTCCGACAGGGTACCCCACAGATACGCAGTATTTT.

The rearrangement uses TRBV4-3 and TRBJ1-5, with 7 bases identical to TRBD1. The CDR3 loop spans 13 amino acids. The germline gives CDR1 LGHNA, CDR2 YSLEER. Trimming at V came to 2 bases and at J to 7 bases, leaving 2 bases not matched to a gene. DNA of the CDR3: TGCGCCAGCAGCCAAAGGACAGGCCAGCCCCAGCATTTT. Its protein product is CASSQRTGQPQHF.